This TCR beta chain was observed in a study of shared clonotypes between healthy human individuals. V lost 2 bases, J lost 2 bases, and 7 bases stayed unmatched. This CDR3 is 17 amino acids long. Germline CDR1 is SGDLS and CDR2 is YYNGEE. Sequenced by immunoSEQ multiplex PCR; TCRdb stores in-frame clones only, minus some. The sample records some 2,000,000 clones, under 97% being singletons. The chain uses TRBV9 and TRBJ2-3; 11 bases fit TRBD2. This TCR was sampled from a man between 18 and 29 years old in good health. Sequencing was done on a sample of naive CD4+ T cells sorted from blood. This sample's subset: CD45RA+ positively selected. For the CDR3, the DNA is TGTGCCAGCAGCGTTAAGACTAGCGGGGCCCTCACAGATACGCAGTATTTT. It codes for CASSVKTSGALTDTQYF.